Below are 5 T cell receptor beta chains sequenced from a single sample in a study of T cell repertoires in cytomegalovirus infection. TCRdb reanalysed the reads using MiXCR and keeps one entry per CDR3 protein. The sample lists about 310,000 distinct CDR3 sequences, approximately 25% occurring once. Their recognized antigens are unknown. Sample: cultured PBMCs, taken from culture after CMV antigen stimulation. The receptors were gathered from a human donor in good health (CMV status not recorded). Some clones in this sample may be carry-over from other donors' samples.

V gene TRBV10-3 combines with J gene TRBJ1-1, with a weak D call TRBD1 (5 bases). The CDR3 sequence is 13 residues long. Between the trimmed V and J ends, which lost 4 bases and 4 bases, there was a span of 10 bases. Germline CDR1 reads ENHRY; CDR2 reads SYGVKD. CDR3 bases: TGTGCCATCAGTGGGGCTGGGGGCACTGAAGCTTTCTTT. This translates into CAISGAGGTEAFF.

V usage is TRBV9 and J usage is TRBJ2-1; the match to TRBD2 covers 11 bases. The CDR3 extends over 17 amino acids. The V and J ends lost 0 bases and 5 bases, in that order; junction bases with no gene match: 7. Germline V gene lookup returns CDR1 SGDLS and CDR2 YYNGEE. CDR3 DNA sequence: TGTGCCAGCAGCGTAGCGGGGGGACTAGCGGTAGACAATGAGCAGTTCTTC. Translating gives CASSVAGGLAVDNEQFF.

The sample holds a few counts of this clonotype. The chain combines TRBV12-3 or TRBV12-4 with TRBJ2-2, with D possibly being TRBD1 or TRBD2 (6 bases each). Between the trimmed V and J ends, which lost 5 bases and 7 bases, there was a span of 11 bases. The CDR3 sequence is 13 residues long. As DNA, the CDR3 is TGTGCCAGCAGTATCCGGGGGCACGGGGAGCTGTTTTTT. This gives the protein CASSIRGHGELFF.

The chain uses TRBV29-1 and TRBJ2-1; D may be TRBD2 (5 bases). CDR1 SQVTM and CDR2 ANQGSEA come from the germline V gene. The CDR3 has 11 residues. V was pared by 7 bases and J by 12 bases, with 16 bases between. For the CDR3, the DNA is TGCAGCGGAGGGAACGAGGCAGTGCAGTTCTTC. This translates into CSGGNEAVQFF.

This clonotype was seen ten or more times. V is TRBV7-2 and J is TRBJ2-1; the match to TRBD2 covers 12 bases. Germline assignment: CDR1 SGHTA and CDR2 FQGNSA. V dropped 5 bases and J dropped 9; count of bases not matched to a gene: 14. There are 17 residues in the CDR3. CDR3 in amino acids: CASSPRLAGAPLGEQFF. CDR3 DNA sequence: TGTGCCAGCAGCCCAAGACTAGCGGGAGCCCCCCTAGGTGAGCAGTTCTTC.